The clone carrying this T cell receptor (beta chain) has at least ten counts. Its antigen is undetermined. 5'RACE, which relied on constant-segment primers, yielded TCR alpha and TCR beta cDNA libraries carrying sample barcodes and UMIs. Each CDR3 protein is one row after TCRdb ran MiXCR on the 5' RACE reads. The sample shows 90,000 to 120,000 distinct CDR3 sequences, about an eighth of them seen only once. The ends lost 5 bases at V and 0 bases at J; junction bases unmatched: 6. CDR3 length equals 17 residues. Per the germline V gene, CDR1 is SEHNR and CDR2 is FQNEAQ (reference sequence). This sample is drawn from a study of T-cell memory formation after mild COVID-19. Turning to the study itself: Clusters of TCRs were largely donor specific.

Findings of the study overall: CD4+ bias marked clones expanding day 15 to 37, unlike balanced contracting clones.

Sequenced material: PBMCs or a T cell subset sorted from them (not recorded which). This chain uses TRBV7-9 with TRBJ2-6; 8 positions match TRBD1. This receptor was obtained from a man between 18 and 29 years old who had mild COVID-19 (a few samples of this study predate the infection). Cell type and time point are not known. The CDR3 loop is CASSGQGQTSGANVLTF. CDR3 DNA sequence: TGTGCCAGCAGCGGACAGGGACAGACCTCTGGGGCCAACGTCCTGACTTTC.